This entry lists 14 T cell receptor beta chains sequenced from one sample in a study of T cells in Graves' hyperthyroidism and ophthalmopathy. There were TCR beta CDR3 regions amplified from RNA transcripts. RT-PCR in the first round (using the HTBI primer set) targeted the TCR CDR3. TCRdb reprocessed the multiplex PCR reads via MiXCR and lists one record per CDR3 protein. The repertoire holds just under 750,000 distinct CDR3 sequences, around 40% seen once, with roughly 31% in the top ten. Sequencing was carried out using blood. The source of these receptors is a woman in her forties with Graves' hyperthyroidism.

This clonotype was recorded many times. Here the CDR3 DNA reads TGTGCCAGTAGTATGAACCAGGCGAGCTCCTATAATTCACCCCTCCACTTT. Amino acids: CASSMNQASSYNSPLHF. This chain links TRBV19 with TRBJ1-6; D is uncertain. V shed 3 bases and J shed 0 bases, with 12 bases lying between them. Germline CDR1 LNHDA, CDR2 SQIVND (reference sequence). This CDR3 spans 17 amino acids. The variable domain in full, completed from reference TRBV19 and TRBJ1-6, reads DGGITQSPKYLFRKEGQNVTLSCEQNLNHDAMYWYRQDPGQGLRLIYYSQIVNDFQKGDIAEGYSVSREKKESFPLTVTSAQKNPTAFYLCASSMNQASSYNSPLHFGNGTRLTVT.

The chain couples TRBV11-1 to TRBJ1-2; 8 nucleotides align to TRBD1. V lost 5 bases, J lost 5 bases, and 13 bases stayed unmatched. The germline V gene has CDR1 SGHAT and CDR2 FQDESV (reference sequence). The CDR3 contains 16 residues. The CDR3: CASSRSAGTGPYGYTF. DNA for the CDR3: TGTGCCAGCAGCCGAAGCGCCGGGACAGGCCCGTATGGCTACACCTTC. Full variable domain (remainder filled in from reference TRBV11-1 and TRBJ1-2): EAEVAQSPRYKITEKSQAVAFWCDPISGHATLYWYRQILGQGPELLVQFQDESVVDDSQLPKDRFSAERLKGVDSTLKIQPAELGDSAMYLCASSRSAGTGPYGYTFGSGTRLTVV.

This clonotype came up once. The chain carries TRBV7-9 and TRBJ1-6; 8 bases align to TRBD1. This CDR3 comprises 14 residues. CDR1 is SEHNR, CDR2 FQNEAQ, per germline (reference sequence). After removal of 6 bases from V and 8 bases from J, the junction contained 6 bases not matched to a gene. The chain's CDR3 is CASRKTGEDSPLHF. CDR3 bases: TGTGCCAGCAGAAAGACAGGGGAGGATTCACCCCTCCACTTT.

In this sample, this clonotype turned up many times. This chain connects TRBV10-3 to TRBJ1-5, with TRBD1 identical over 10 bases. Germline-derived CDR1 and CDR2 are ENHRY and SYGVKD. J lost 6 bases, V lost 8 bases, and 4 bases had no gene match. The CDR3 contains 13 residues. This chain's CDR3 is CAIRDRGTQPQHF. CDR3 bases: TGTGCCATCCGGGACAGGGGAACTCAGCCCCAGCATTTT.

J is TRBJ2-1 and V is TRBV20-1; D possibly corresponds to TRBD2 (5 bases). Deletions cut 1 base from V and 3 bases from J, with 7 bases between. This CDR3 is built from 13 residues. Germline V gene data show CDR1 as DFQATT and CDR2 as SNEGSKA (reference sequence). The DNA of the CDR3 is TGCAGTGCTAGAGCGGGGAACTACAATGAGCAGTTCTTC. The encoded protein is CSARAGNYNEQFF.

The chain is built from TRBV7-2 and TRBJ1-2, with 9 bases aligning to TRBD1. Germline CDR1 is SGHTA and CDR2 is FQGNSA. This CDR3 has 14 amino acids. J gave up 13 bases and V 3 bases, and 12 bases lay outside the gene matches. Written as DNA, the CDR3 is TGTGCCAGCAGCTTGGACAGTCAGACGGACAGGGGCACCTTC. It encodes CASSLDSQTDRGTF.

This clonotype was counted between two and nine times. The rearrangement uses TRBV6-6 and TRBJ1-5, with 10 bases identical to TRBD1. V lost 5 bases, J lost 6 bases, and 13 bases stayed unmatched. The CDR3 length is 17 residues. Germline V gene data show CDR1 as MNHNY and CDR2 as SVGAGI (reference sequence). The CDR3, as DNA: TGTGCCAGCAGTCGGGACAGGGGAGGAAACTCGCCTCAGCCCCAGCATTTT. Its translation: CASSRDRGGNSPQPQHF.

Notes on this clonotype: An end of the junction does not agree with germline; a read error may underlie this. The gene calls are TRBV6-5 and TRBJ1-1; no clear D gene. The CDR3 totals 12 residues. The germline gives CDR1 MNHEY, CDR2 SVGAGI. CDR3 residues: CASSNRVSEASF. CDR3 sequence (DNA): TGTGCCAGCAGCAACCGGGTTTCTGAAGCTTCCTTT.

This clonotype was counted at least ten times. V is TRBV20-1 and J is TRBJ1-2; possible D gene TRBD1, 5 bases. This CDR3 has 14 amino acids. Deletions cut 4 bases from V and 4 bases from J, with 16 bases between. Looked up from germline, CDR1 is DFQATT and CDR2 is SNEGSKA (reference sequence). CDR3 nucleotide sequence: TGCAGTGCTACACCCTCAGGGAGTATCTATGGCTACACCTTC. Amino acids: CSATPSGSIYGYTF.

The V and J genes are TRBV7-2 and TRBJ1-4, with D perhaps TRBD1 (6 bases). The V and J ends lost 1 base and 0 bases respectively, with 9 bases between them. Germline V CDR1 and CDR2: SGHTA, FQGNSA. This CDR3 region has 16 residues. Written as DNA, the CDR3 is TGTGCCAGCAGCTTAGTAGGACAGTCAACTAATGAAAAACTGTTTTTT. Translation gives CASSLVGQSTNEKLFF.

This clonotype showed up just once. This sequence joins TRBV14 and TRBJ1-1, with 11 bases fitting TRBD1. In germline, CDR1 is SGHDN, CDR2 FVKESK. This CDR3 has 15 amino acids. J was trimmed by 4 bases and V by 1 base; bases with no gene match: 2. CDR3 in amino acids: CASSQAGTGGTEAFF. The CDR3 bases are TGTGCCAGCAGCCAAGCCGGGACAGGGGGCACTGAAGCTTTCTTT.

The rearrangement joins TRBV2 to TRBJ1-2; possible D gene TRBD1, 5 bases. This CDR3 comprises 12 residues. The germline V gene encodes CDR1 SNHLY and CDR2 FYNNEI. V shed 6 bases and J shed 4 bases, with 9 bases lying between them. CDR3 sequence reads: CASSRAPYGYTF. The CDR3 region has the DNA TGTGCCAGCAGCAGGGCCCCCTATGGCTACACCTTC.

The chain links TRBV19 to TRBJ2-2; a possible D gene is TRBD2 (6 bases). Germline-derived CDR1 and CDR2 are LNHDA and SQIVND (reference sequence). This CDR3 is built from 18 residues. With 3 bases removed from V and 0 bases from J, the gap between germline ends came to 17 bases. The CDR3 region is CASSMEGPGSANTGELFF. The CDR3 DNA sequence: TGTGCCAGTAGTATGGAGGGTCCCGGCAGCGCGAACACCGGGGAGCTGTTTTTT. Using reference TRBV19 and TRBJ2-2 for the parts outside the CDR3, the full variable domain is DGGITQSPKYLFRKEGQNVTLSCEQNLNHDAMYWYRQDPGQGLRLIYYSQIVNDFQKGDIAEGYSVSREKKESFPLTVTSAQKNPTAFYLCASSMEGPGSANTGELFFGEGSRLTVL.

This clonotype was observed at least ten times. The chain employs TRBV20-1 and TRBJ1-6; 8 bases align to TRBD1. The CDR3 sequence is 16 residues long. Germline CDR1 is DFQATT and CDR2 is SNEGSKA (reference sequence). V trimming: 0 bases; J trimming: 3 bases; junction bases outside the gene matches: 4. CDR3 coding DNA: TGCAGTGCTAGAGATATTACAGGGGGCTATAATTCACCCCTCCACTTT. Translation: CSARDITGGYNSPLHF.